These T cell receptor beta chains were read from a single sample in a study of OX40 agonist ivuxolimab in advanced cancers. TCRdb's table, derived via immunoSEQ multiplex PCR, lists solely in-frame clones and lacks some. The sample has about 98,000 clones, just under 95% seen once; the top ten hold around 0.25%. Sequenced material: CD4+ or CD8+ T cells sorted from blood, taken in a trial of the OX40 agonist ivuxolimab. The source is an adult with an advanced solid tumor such as melanoma, head and neck, liver or kidney cancer. Each CDR3 is given with its conserved first and last residue. The order of the fields is clone size, J gene, V gene, CDR3 length, D gene, CDR3 protein, CDR3 DNA. D genes are given only for firm matches. Clone size is given for some rows only: seen once, a few or many times, or a class if the clone is expanded.

abundance: .; j_gene: TRBJ2-3; v_gene: TRBV4-3; len: 14; d_gene: .; CDR3aa: CASSQDGGTDTQYF; CDR3nt: TGCGCCAGCAGCCAAGATGGGGGCACAGATACGCAGTATTTT
abundance: .; j_gene: TRBJ1-2; v_gene: TRBV7-2; len: 15; d_gene: TRBD1; CDR3aa: CASSLGIAGGYGYTF; CDR3nt: TGTGCCAGCAGCTTAGGAATCGCAGGGGGGTATGGCTACACCTTC
abundance: once; j_gene: TRBJ2-3; v_gene: TRBV4-3; len: 13; d_gene: .; CDR3aa: CASSQVPADTQYF; CDR3nt: TGCGCCAGCAGCCAAGTCCCTGCAGATACGCAGTATTTT
abundance: .; j_gene: TRBJ1-1; v_gene: TRBV6-5; len: 16; d_gene: .; CDR3aa: CASSYSGYYMNTEAFF; CDR3nt: TGTGCCAGCAGTTACTCTGGCTACTACATGAACACTGAAGCTTTCTTT
abundance: .; j_gene: TRBJ1-3; v_gene: TRBV5-1; len: 15; d_gene: TRBD1; CDR3aa: CASSQATGGGNTIYF; CDR3nt: TGCGCCAGCAGCCAAGCCACAGGGGGCGGAAACACCATATATTTT
abundance: .; j_gene: TRBJ2-7; v_gene: TRBV4-2; len: 14; d_gene: TRBD2; CDR3aa: CASSPSGGTYEQYF; CDR3nt: TGTGCCAGCAGCCCTAGCGGGGGGACCTACGAGCAGTACTTC
abundance: .; j_gene: TRBJ1-6; v_gene: TRBV5-5; len: 16; d_gene: .; CDR3aa: CASSQAQVQFRTPLHF; CDR3nt: TGCGCCAGCAGCCAAGCTCAGGTACAGTTCCGGACACCCCTCCACTTT
abundance: .; j_gene: TRBJ1-6; v_gene: TRBV7-2; len: 16; d_gene: .; CDR3aa: CASSSGRSSYNSPLHF; CDR3nt: TGTGCCAGCAGCTCGGGACGGAGCTCCTATAATTCACCCCTCCACTTT
abundance: .; j_gene: TRBJ2-1; v_gene: TRBV11-3; len: 15; d_gene: TRBD2; CDR3aa: CASSLLAAIYNEQFF; CDR3nt: TGTGCCAGCAGCCTCCTAGCGGCGATCTACAATGAGCAGTTCTTC
abundance: .; j_gene: TRBJ1-5; v_gene: TRBV28; len: 15; d_gene: .; CDR3aa: CASSAGRVGNQPQHF; CDR3nt: TGTGCCAGCAGTGCCGGCCGCGTGGGCAATCAGCCCCAGCATTTT
abundance: .; j_gene: TRBJ1-3; v_gene: TRBV4-2; len: 15; d_gene: .; CDR3aa: CASSQEGSGRNTIYF; CDR3nt: TGTGCCAGCAGCCAAGAAGGGTCGGGGAGAAACACCATATATTTT
abundance: .; j_gene: TRBJ1-5; v_gene: TRBV19; len: 16; d_gene: .; CDR3aa: CASSRYTGMSNQPQHF; CDR3nt: TGTGCCAGTAGCCGTTATACAGGGATGAGCAATCAGCCCCAGCATTTT
abundance: .; j_gene: TRBJ1-5; v_gene: TRBV5-1; len: 14; d_gene: .; CDR3aa: CASSPRAGGQPQHF; CDR3nt: TGCGCCAGCAGCCCGAGGGCAGGTGGTCAGCCCCAGCATTTT
abundance: .; j_gene: TRBJ2-2; v_gene: TRBV28; len: 15; d_gene: TRBD1; CDR3aa: CASRLNTGESGELFF; CDR3nt: TGTGCCAGCAGGTTAAATACAGGGGAGTCCGGGGAGCTGTTTTTT
abundance: .; j_gene: TRBJ1-2; v_gene: TRBV6-5; len: 15; d_gene: TRBD1; CDR3aa: CASSLRQGVGYGYTF; CDR3nt: TGTGCCAGCAGTCTTCGGCAGGGGGTGGGCTATGGCTACACCTTC
abundance: .; j_gene: TRBJ1-1; v_gene: TRBV28; len: 13; d_gene: .; CDR3aa: CASPDRPDTEAFF; CDR3nt: TGTGCCAGCCCGGACAGACCCGACACTGAAGCTTTCTTT
abundance: once; j_gene: TRBJ2-5; v_gene: TRBV18; len: 13; d_gene: .; CDR3aa: CASSRDPLETQYF; CDR3nt: TGTGCCAGCTCAAGGGACCCGCTGGAGACCCAGTACTTC
abundance: .; j_gene: TRBJ1-5; v_gene: TRBV6-1; len: 14; d_gene: .; CDR3aa: CASSEQGHDQPQHF; CDR3nt: TGTGCCAGCAGTGAACAGGGGCACGATCAGCCCCAGCATTTT
abundance: .; j_gene: TRBJ1-3; v_gene: TRBV18; len: 14; d_gene: .; CDR3aa: CASSLIDSGNTIYF; CDR3nt: TGTGCCAGCTCCCTAATTGACTCTGGAAACACCATATATTTT
abundance: .; j_gene: TRBJ2-5; v_gene: TRBV11-3; len: 13; d_gene: .; CDR3aa: CASSSLLEETQYF; CDR3nt: TGTGCCAGCAGCTCACTTCTAGAGGAGACCCAGTACTTC
abundance: .; j_gene: TRBJ2-1; v_gene: TRBV5-1; len: 15; d_gene: .; CDR3aa: CASSQSDSAFNEQFF; CDR3nt: TGCGCCAGCAGCCAATCGGACTCGGCGTTTAATGAGCAGTTCTTC
abundance: .; j_gene: TRBJ1-2; v_gene: TRBV6-5; len: 15; d_gene: .; CDR3aa: CASSLTSGRSYGYTF; CDR3nt: TGTGCCAGCAGCCTCACCTCGGGCCGTTCGTATGGCTACACCTTC
abundance: .; j_gene: TRBJ2-1; v_gene: TRBV5-4; len: 15; d_gene: TRBD2; CDR3aa: CASSPGPAGNNEQFF; CDR3nt: TGTGCCAGCAGCCCGGGGCCAGCGGGAAACAATGAGCAGTTCTTC
abundance: .; j_gene: TRBJ2-1; v_gene: TRBV7-6; len: 15; d_gene: .; CDR3aa: CASSLVSYSYNEQFF; CDR3nt: TGTGCCAGCAGCTTAGTGAGCTACTCCTACAATGAGCAGTTCTTC
abundance: .; j_gene: TRBJ2-7; v_gene: TRBV6-5; len: 15; d_gene: .; CDR3aa: CASSYSGRPRYEQYF; CDR3nt: TGTGCCAGCAGTTATAGCGGACGACCAAGGTACGAGCAGTACTTC
abundance: .; j_gene: TRBJ1-1; v_gene: TRBV28; len: 16; d_gene: .; CDR3aa: CASRGLLGTMNTEAFF; CDR3nt: TGTGCCAGCAGGGGACTCCTCGGGACCATGAACACTGAAGCTTTCTTT
abundance: .; j_gene: TRBJ1-6; v_gene: TRBV11-2; len: 13; d_gene: .; CDR3aa: CASSLEGNSPLHF; CDR3nt: TGTGCCAGCAGCTTAGAGGGTAATTCACCCCTCCACTTT
abundance: .; j_gene: TRBJ1-1; v_gene: TRBV7-3; len: 13; d_gene: .; CDR3aa: CASSPHMNTEAFF; CDR3nt: TGTGCCAGCAGCCCCCATATGAACACTGAAGCTTTCTTT
abundance: .; j_gene: TRBJ2-3; v_gene: TRBV30; len: 15; d_gene: .; CDR3aa: CAWSVIGEGTDTQYF; CDR3nt: TGTGCCTGGAGTGTAATAGGGGAAGGGACAGATACGCAGTATTTT
abundance: once; j_gene: TRBJ1-2; v_gene: TRBV6-1; len: 14; d_gene: .; CDR3aa: CATPLRGGAYGYTF; CDR3nt: TGTGCCACCCCCCTGAGAGGAGGGGCCTATGGCTACACCTTC
abundance: .; j_gene: TRBJ2-5; v_gene: TRBV5-3; len: 14; d_gene: TRBD2; CDR3aa: CASRTSGGQETQYF; CDR3nt: TGTGCCAGCCGGACTAGCGGGGGCCAAGAGACCCAGTACTTC
abundance: once; j_gene: TRBJ2-1; v_gene: TRBV19; len: 17; d_gene: TRBD2; CDR3aa: CASCVGAGTSDYNEQFF; CDR3nt: TGTGCCAGTTGCGTGGGGGCCGGGACTAGCGACTACAATGAGCAGTTCTTC
abundance: .; j_gene: TRBJ1-5; v_gene: TRBV28; len: 14; d_gene: TRBD1; CDR3aa: CASSTGGAAQPQHF; CDR3nt: TGTGCCAGCAGTACAGGGGGGGCGGCGCAGCCCCAGCATTTT
abundance: .; j_gene: TRBJ1-1; v_gene: TRBV2; len: 10; d_gene: .; CDR3aa: CASRYTEAFF; CDR3nt: TGTGCCAGCAGGTACACTGAAGCTTTCTTT
abundance: .; j_gene: TRBJ1-5; v_gene: TRBV29-1; len: 14; d_gene: TRBD1; CDR3aa: CSVESGGSNQPQHF; CDR3nt: TGCAGCGTTGAATCAGGGGGAAGCAATCAGCCCCAGCATTTT
abundance: .; j_gene: TRBJ1-5; v_gene: TRBV30; len: 13; d_gene: .; CDR3aa: CAWGKNSNQPQHF; CDR3nt: TGTGCCTGGGGTAAAAATAGCAATCAGCCCCAGCATTTT
abundance: .; j_gene: TRBJ1-3; v_gene: TRBV30; len: 16; d_gene: .; CDR3aa: CAWSVLGQSLGNTIYF; CDR3nt: TGTGCCTGGAGTGTACTTGGGCAGAGCCTTGGAAACACCATATATTTT
abundance: .; j_gene: TRBJ1-3; v_gene: TRBV28; len: 14; d_gene: .; CDR3aa: CASWTRVSGNTIYF; CDR3nt: TGTGCCAGCTGGACCAGGGTCTCTGGAAACACCATATATTTT
abundance: .; j_gene: TRBJ2-7; v_gene: TRBV14; len: 14; d_gene: .; CDR3aa: CASSPGFISYEQYF; CDR3nt: TGTGCCAGCAGCCCCGGATTTATCTCCTACGAGCAGTACTTC
abundance: .; j_gene: TRBJ1-5; v_gene: TRBV28; len: 13; d_gene: .; CDR3aa: CASSLFSGPRLHF; CDR3nt: TGTGCCAGCAGTTTATTTTCGGGACCGCGGTTGCATTTT
abundance: once; j_gene: TRBJ2-5; v_gene: TRBV5-1; len: 15; d_gene: .; CDR3aa: CASSFGATGQETQYF; CDR3nt: TGCGCCAGCAGCTTTGGGGCGACAGGCCAAGAGACCCAGTACTTC
abundance: .; j_gene: TRBJ1-1; v_gene: TRBV28; len: 17; d_gene: .; CDR3aa: CASSSPEGGRIRVAAFF; CDR3nt: TGTGCCAGCAGTTCGCCCGAGGGGGGGCGGATTCGAGTGGCCGCTTTCTTT
abundance: .; j_gene: TRBJ1-2; v_gene: TRBV4-2; len: 14; d_gene: .; CDR3aa: CASSQDPNGYGYTF; CDR3nt: TGTGCCAGCAGCCAGGACCCTAACGGCTATGGCTACACCTTC
abundance: .; j_gene: TRBJ2-3; v_gene: TRBV2; len: 16; d_gene: TRBD2; CDR3aa: CASIFGLAGGTDTQYF; CDR3nt: TGTGCCAGCATATTCGGACTAGCGGGAGGCACAGATACGCAGTATTTT
abundance: once; j_gene: TRBJ1-1; v_gene: TRBV7-2; len: 15; d_gene: .; CDR3aa: CASSEGGWSNTEAFF; CDR3nt: TGTGCCAGCAGCGAAGGAGGATGGAGTAACACTGAAGCTTTCTTT
abundance: .; j_gene: TRBJ1-2; v_gene: TRBV5-6; len: 15; d_gene: TRBD1; CDR3aa: CASSGMGQGPNGYTF; CDR3nt: TGTGCCAGCAGCGGTATGGGACAGGGACCGAATGGCTACACCTTC
abundance: .; j_gene: TRBJ1-5; v_gene: TRBV6-6; len: 16; d_gene: TRBD1; CDR3aa: CASSSRQGFSNQPQHF; CDR3nt: TGTGCCAGCAGTTCCCGACAGGGGTTTAGCAATCAGCCCCAGCATTTT
abundance: .; j_gene: TRBJ2-1; v_gene: TRBV6-6; len: 14; d_gene: TRBD2; CDR3aa: CASSSGTTYNEQFF; CDR3nt: TGTGCCAGCAGTTCCGGGACTACCTACAATGAGCAGTTCTTC
abundance: .; j_gene: TRBJ1-2; v_gene: TRBV5-1; len: 14; d_gene: TRBD1; CDR3aa: CASSLEDRIYGYTF; CDR3nt: TGCGCCAGCAGCTTAGAGGACAGGATCTATGGCTACACCTTC
abundance: .; j_gene: TRBJ1-5; v_gene: TRBV30; len: 16; d_gene: TRBD1; CDR3aa: CAWRSKWTGPNQPQHF; CDR3nt: TGTGCCTGGAGATCAAAGTGGACAGGCCCTAATCAGCCCCAGCATTTT
abundance: .; j_gene: TRBJ1-1; v_gene: TRBV5-5; len: 15; d_gene: .; CDR3aa: CASSSGLVLGTEAFF; CDR3nt: TGTGCCAGCAGCTCTGGCCTTGTCCTGGGCACTGAAGCTTTCTTT
abundance: .; j_gene: TRBJ1-2; v_gene: TRBV6-5; len: 13; d_gene: .; CDR3aa: CASSRTVNYGYTF; CDR3nt: TGTGCCAGCAGTCGGACGGTAAACTATGGCTACACCTTC
abundance: .; j_gene: TRBJ1-1; v_gene: TRBV4-3; len: 13; d_gene: .; CDR3aa: CASSQGVNTEAFF; CDR3nt: TGCGCCAGCAGCCAAGGTGTAAACACTGAAGCTTTCTTT
abundance: few; j_gene: TRBJ2-5; v_gene: TRBV29-1; len: 10; d_gene: .; CDR3aa: CSVGQETQYF; CDR3nt: TGCAGCGTGGGCCAAGAGACCCAGTACTTC
abundance: .; j_gene: TRBJ1-3; v_gene: TRBV5-4; len: 18; d_gene: TRBD1; CDR3aa: CASSLTGARRGAGNTIYF; CDR3nt: TGTGCCAGCAGCTTGACAGGGGCCCGTCGGGGGGCTGGAAACACCATATATTTT
abundance: once; j_gene: TRBJ2-1; v_gene: TRBV7-9; len: 14; d_gene: .; CDR3aa: CASSLTSGVSEQFF; CDR3nt: TGTGCCAGCAGCCTCACTTCGGGAGTTAGTGAGCAGTTCTTC
abundance: .; j_gene: TRBJ1-1; v_gene: TRBV27; len: 14; d_gene: .; CDR3aa: CASSPVPADTEAFF; CDR3nt: TGTGCCAGCAGTCCCGTCCCGGCAGACACTGAAGCTTTCTTT
abundance: .; j_gene: TRBJ2-3; v_gene: TRBV7-3; len: 14; d_gene: TRBD2; CDR3aa: CASSPGGRGDTQYF; CDR3nt: TGTGCCAGCAGCCCAGGCGGGAGGGGAGATACGCAGTATTTT
abundance: .; j_gene: TRBJ1-6; v_gene: TRBV30; len: 13; d_gene: .; CDR3aa: CAWRSSYNSPLHF; CDR3nt: TGTGCCTGGCGGAGCTCCTATAATTCACCCCTCCACTTT